This is a list of T cell receptor beta chains from one sample in a study of blood T cells in healthy people across ages. TCRdb fed the 5' RACE reads into MiXCR, producing one record per CDR3 protein. The sample contains 380,000 or so distinct CDR3 sequences, roughly half of which appear only once. The sequenced material came from blood. These TCRs come from a man aged 55 to 70 in good health. The CDR3 runs from the conserved cysteine through the conserved F or W. D genes are given only for firm matches. The size field is filled for only some rows; it gives once, few, many or a size class.

.,TRBJ2-7,TRBV4-2,TRBD2,CASSQDPWTSGYREQYF,TGTGCCAGCAGCCAGGACCCTTGGACTAGCGGGTATCGGGAGCAGTACTTC
once,TRBJ2-1,TRBV7-3,.,CASSLNPGDNEQFF,TGTGCCAGCAGCTTAAACCCAGGTGACAACGAGCAGTTCTTC
.,TRBJ2-3,TRBV7-2,TRBD1,CASSLVGQGATDTQYF,TGTGCCAGCAGCTTAGTGGGACAGGGGGCGACAGATACGCAGTATTTT
.,TRBJ1-2,TRBV12-3/TRBV12-4,.,CASSQPEKSGYTF,TGTGCCAGCAGCCAACCAGAGAAGTCTGGCTACACCTTC
many,TRBJ2-3,TRBV6-6,TRBD2,CASSRTSGRVSDTQYF,TGTGCCAGCAGTCGGACTAGCGGGAGAGTGTCAGATACGCAGTATTTT
.,TRBJ2-7,TRBV28,.,CAGRRDRYEQYF,TGTGCCGGCAGGAGGGACAGATACGAGCAGTACTTC
.,TRBJ1-1,TRBV19,.,CASTNFRGEDTEAFF,TGTGCCAGTACCAACTTCCGGGGCGAGGACACTGAAGCTTTCTTT
.,TRBJ2-1,TRBV5-4,TRBD2,CASSPDLREGRNEQFF,TGTGCCAGCAGCCCGGATTTACGGGAGGGCCGCAATGAGCAGTTCTTC
few,TRBJ2-2,TRBV18,TRBD2,CASSRLPPQRENTGELFF,TGTGCCAGCTCACGTCTACCGCCCCAGCGGGAAAACACCGGGGAGCTGTTTTTT
.,TRBJ2-7,TRBV7-9,.,CASSLVLGHEQYF,TGTGCCAGCAGCTTAGTTCTGGGACACGAGCAGTACTTC
.,TRBJ2-5,TRBV2,TRBD2,CASSGLAGIEETQYF,TGTGCCAGCAGTGGGCTAGCGGGAATAGAAGAGACCCAGTACTTC
few,TRBJ2-4,TRBV15,TRBD2,CATSDRTSGGNIQYF,TGTGCCACCAGCGACAGGACTAGCGGGGGAAACATTCAGTACTTC
.,TRBJ2-6,TRBV7-3,TRBD1,CASSYTGAGANVLTF,TGTGCCAGCAGCTACACAGGGGCTGGGGCCAACGTCCTGACTTTC
.,TRBJ2-7,TRBV6-6,TRBD1,CASRRDRGTYEQYF,TGTGCCAGCAGACGGGACAGAGGAACCTACGAGCAGTACTTC
.,TRBJ2-7,TRBV20-1,TRBD2,CSASGLAGLYEQYF,TGCAGTGCTTCGGGACTAGCGGGACTATACGAGCAGTACTTC
once,TRBJ2-3,TRBV3-1,TRBD2,CASSFSGSQNTQYF,TGTGCCAGCAGCTTTAGCGGGAGCCAGAATACGCAGTATTTT
few,TRBJ1-5,TRBV10-3,.,CATGEVKGPSQPQHF,TGTGCCACCGGGGAAGTAAAGGGCCCAAGTCAGCCCCAGCATTTT
.,TRBJ2-7,TRBV5-1,TRBD2,CASRTSGLGNEQYF,TGCGCCAGCAGGACTAGCGGGCTGGGCAATGAGCAGTACTTC
many,TRBJ2-7,TRBV4-3,.,CASSQGTGRYEQYF,TGCGCCAGCAGCCAAGGTACAGGGCGGTACGAGCAGTACTTC
.,TRBJ2-3,TRBV10-3,TRBD2,CAISESSSGRTSTDTQYF,TGTGCCATCAGTGAGTCGTCTAGCGGGAGGACTAGCACAGATACGCAGTATTTT
.,TRBJ1-2,TRBV20-1,.,CSARKGDYGYTF,TGCAGTGCTAGAAAGGGGGACTATGGCTACACCTTC
few,TRBJ2-7,TRBV7-2,TRBD2,CASSLVGSGSYYEQYF,TGTGCCAGCAGCTTAGTTGGTAGCGGGAGTTACTACGAGCAGTACTTC
many,TRBJ2-7,TRBV6-2/TRBV6-3,.,CASSYSVRATYDYEQYF,TGTGCCAGCAGTTACTCGGTCCGGGCCACCTACGACTACGAGCAGTACTTC
many,TRBJ2-7,TRBV4-2,TRBD2,CASSQDAAGVTPYEQYF,TGTGCCAGCAGCCAAGACGCCGCGGGAGTGACCCCCTACGAGCAGTACTTC
few,TRBJ2-7,TRBV7-9,.,CASSYQGGNYEQYF,TGTGCCAGCAGCTATCAGGGCGGGAACTACGAGCAGTACTTC
many,TRBJ2-3,TRBV7-2,.,CASSLRDRDTQYF,TGTGCCAGCAGCTTGAGGGATAGAGATACGCAGTATTTT
.,TRBJ2-7,TRBV14,.,CASSQEGFGFHEQYF,TGTGCCAGCAGCCAAGAAGGTTTCGGGTTTCACGAGCAGTACTTC
.,TRBJ2-7,TRBV6-2/TRBV6-3,TRBD1,CASRPDRANSYEQYF,TGTGCCAGCAGGCCTGACAGGGCCAACTCCTACGAGCAGTACTTC
few,TRBJ2-1,TRBV7-2,TRBD2,CASIPGGFYNEQFF,TGTGCCAGCATTCCGGGGGGGTTCTACAATGAGCAGTTCTTC
.,TRBJ1-2,TRBV28,.,CASGYPPRYTF,TGTGCCAGCGGTTATCCCCCTCGCTACACCTTC
few,TRBJ2-7,TRBV20-1,TRBD2,CSASGQSGVSSYEQYF,TGCAGTGCTAGTGGGCAAAGCGGGGTCAGCTCCTACGAGCAGTACTTC
.,TRBJ2-7,TRBV3-1,.,CASSQDVARGKQYF,TGTGCCAGCAGCCAAGATGTCGCGAGAGGCAAGCAGTACTTC
many,TRBJ2-4,TRBV7-3,TRBD2,CASSPGGGSAAKNIQYF,TGTGCCAGCAGCCCGGGAGGAGGTAGCGCAGCCAAAAACATTCAGTACTTC
.,TRBJ2-5,TRBV7-2,.,CASSRIATRETQYF,TGTGCCAGCAGCCGGATAGCCACAAGGGAGACCCAGTACTTC
.,TRBJ2-3,TRBV7-2,TRBD2,CASSPGLAGAGTDTQYF,TGTGCCAGCAGCCCCGGACTAGCGGGAGCAGGCACAGATACGCAGTATTTT
.,TRBJ1-1,TRBV7-2,.,CASSPPSGTEAFF,TGTGCCAGCAGCCCCCCGTCAGGGACTGAAGCTTTCTTT
few,TRBJ2-3,TRBV9,TRBD2,CASSVAAGGNTDTQYF,TGTGCCAGCAGCGTAGCAGCGGGAGGAAACACAGATACGCAGTATTTT
few,TRBJ2-5,TRBV28,TRBD1,CASTTTGGQETQYF,TGTGCCAGCACCACCACAGGGGGCCAAGAGACCCAGTACTTC
.,TRBJ2-7,TRBV6-1,.,CASSRAANYEQYF,TGTGCCAGCAGTCGGGCGGCGAACTACGAGCAGTACTTC
.,TRBJ2-3,TRBV12-3/TRBV12-4,.,CASTSSGASTDTQYF,TGTGCCAGCACCAGTAGCGGAGCTAGCACAGATACGCAGTATTTT
.,TRBJ2-7,TRBV30,.,CAWSPLQGRYEQYF,TGTGCCTGGAGTCCCTTGCAGGGACGGTACGAGCAGTACTTC
few,TRBJ1-2,TRBV9,.,CASSGSLTPGTPNYGYTF,TGTGCCAGCAGCGGGTCCCTAACACCCGGGACACCCAACTATGGCTACACCTTC
many,TRBJ2-7,TRBV6-2/TRBV6-3,TRBD1,CASRLPGQGTYEQYF,TGTGCCAGCAGGCTCCCGGGACAGGGCACCTACGAGCAGTACTTC
.,TRBJ2-1,TRBV20-1,TRBD2,CSARRELSHNEQFF,TGCAGTGCTAGGCGGGAGCTTTCCCACAATGAGCAGTTCTTC
few,TRBJ2-6,TRBV12-3/TRBV12-4,.,CASRQGSGANVLTF,TGTGCCAGCAGGCAGGGGTCTGGGGCCAACGTCCTGACTTTC
few,TRBJ2-3,TRBV7-2,.,CASTLGHSTDTQYF,TGTGCCAGCACCCTCGGACATAGCACAGATACGCAGTATTTT
few,TRBJ1-2,TRBV6-6,.,CASSYSQGGYGYTF,TGTGCCAGCAGTTACTCCCAGGGAGGCTATGGCTACACCTTC
.,TRBJ2-3,TRBV1,.,CTSCTRDRHNPDTQYF,TGCACCAGCTGCACGCGGGACAGGCATAACCCAGATACGCAGTATTTT
.,TRBJ2-5,TRBV6-6,TRBD1,CASSYRTGFGETQYF,TGTGCCAGCAGTTACCGGACAGGGTTCGGTGAGACCCAGTACTTC
.,TRBJ2-1,TRBV13,.,CASSLGGPHNEQFF,TGTGCCAGCAGCCTCGGCGGGCCCCACAATGAGCAGTTCTTC